The present entry profiles one TCR beta chain with its context. Its target is not known. Per the germline V gene, CDR1 is MNHNS and CDR2 is SASEGT. Trimming stripped 2 bases from V and 4 bases from J, with 8 bases between. This CDR3 spans 13 amino acids. This sample was included in a study of cytomegalovirus exposure and HLA in healthy donors. Across the study: Within an early data release were around 80 million unique TCRs drawn from HLA-typed donors. Study results and limitations: There were some V segments, including TRBV6-2 and TRBV6-3, excluded as indistinguishable. While the bulk of TCR sequences proved rare, some public TCRs turned up in many donors. Under in vitro conditions, a few CMV-associated chains were confirmed as specific for CMV antigens.

Amplification used 60 Vbeta primers and 13 Jbeta primers. Libraries were prepared by immunoSEQ multiplex PCR; TCRdb keeps only in-frame clonotypes and omits some of them. The sample yields some 190,000 clones, about 82% seen once. Sequencing was carried out using PBMCs. The rearrangement links TRBV6-1 to TRBJ1-1; D is possibly TRBD1 (5 bases). The receptor was isolated from a man younger than 35 in good health and CMV-seronegative. The CDR3 loop reads CASSEWGGTEAFF. For the CDR3, the DNA is TGTGCCAGCAGTGAATGGGGGGGCACTGAAGCTTTCTTT.